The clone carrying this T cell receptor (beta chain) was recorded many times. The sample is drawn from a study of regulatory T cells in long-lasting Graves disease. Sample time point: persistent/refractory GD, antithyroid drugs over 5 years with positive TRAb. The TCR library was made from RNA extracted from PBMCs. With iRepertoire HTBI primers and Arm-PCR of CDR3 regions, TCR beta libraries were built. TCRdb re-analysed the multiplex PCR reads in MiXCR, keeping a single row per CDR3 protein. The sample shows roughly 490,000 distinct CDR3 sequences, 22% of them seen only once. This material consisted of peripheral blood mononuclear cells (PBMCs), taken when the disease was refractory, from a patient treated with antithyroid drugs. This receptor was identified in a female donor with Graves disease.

CDR3 DNA sequence: TGCAGCGTGGGTAAGGGGAACACTGAAGCTTTCTTT. Residues: CSVGKGNTEAFF. J is TRBJ1-1 and V is TRBV29-1; D uncertain. The CDR3 runs 12 residues. Trimming took off 6 bases at V and 1 base at J, with 9 bases between the two ends. CDR1 and CDR2 (germline): SQVTM, ANQGSEA.